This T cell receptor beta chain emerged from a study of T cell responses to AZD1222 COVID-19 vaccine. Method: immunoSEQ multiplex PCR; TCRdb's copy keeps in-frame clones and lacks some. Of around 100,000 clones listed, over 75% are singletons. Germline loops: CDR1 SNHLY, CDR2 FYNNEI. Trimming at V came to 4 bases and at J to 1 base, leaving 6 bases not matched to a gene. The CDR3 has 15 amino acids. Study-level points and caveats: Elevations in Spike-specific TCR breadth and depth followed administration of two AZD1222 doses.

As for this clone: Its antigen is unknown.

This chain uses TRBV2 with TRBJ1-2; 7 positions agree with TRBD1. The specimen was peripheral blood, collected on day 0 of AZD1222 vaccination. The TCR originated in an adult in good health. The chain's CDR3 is CASSAGTVSNYGYTF. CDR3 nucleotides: TGTGCCAGCAGTGCCGGGACAGTCAGTAACTATGGCTACACCTTC.